The following is a TCR beta chain sequence with its context. Antigen unknown. The sample originates from a study of T cell responses to AZD1222 COVID-19 vaccine. The wider study: Both about-4-week and about-12-week second-dose recipients were combined.

Study results and caveats: Spike-wide vaccine-associated CD4 TCRs dominated at 160-218 and 743-854. Close to half of all spike-specific TCRs reportedly target regions of the variants that are unmutated. A mostly white British donor set with more females was recruited, and clonal diversity was possibly underestimated.

The germline V gene encodes CDR1 MNHEY and CDR2 SMNVEV (reference sequence). The CDR3 has 15 residues. With 5 bases removed from V and 5 bases from J, the gap between germline ends came to 19 bases. Assay used: immunoSEQ multiplex PCR; TCRdb lists only in-frame clones, some missing. The sample holds around 140,000 clones; 75% to 90% are singletons and the top ten take 1.6%. The origin of this receptor is an adult in good health. The sample consisted of peripheral blood, taken on day 0 of AZD1222 vaccination. The V and J genes are TRBV27 and TRBJ2-7, with D possibly TRBD2 on 6 matching bases. Here the CDR3 DNA reads TGTGCCAGCAGTCGACTAGTTGCGGCCGTCGACGAGCAGTACTTC. This gives the protein CASSRLVAAVDEQYF.